The present TCR beta chain was sequenced within a study of blood T cell repertoires in COVID-19. At the level of the study: Collection of acute and convalescent COVID-19 samples took place in the United States, Italy and Spain. Sample material is recorded as cDNA or gDNA derived from T cells, B-cell-depleted T cells, or PBMCs.

Assay used: immunoSEQ multiplex PCR; TCRdb lists only in-frame clones, some missing. Here the sample spans some 20,000 clones, about nine tenths being singletons. Per the germline V gene, CDR1 is KGHSH and CDR2 is LQKENI. V gave up 4 bases and J gave up 0 bases, with 10 bases separating them. The CDR3 sequence is 15 residues long. J is TRBJ1-3 and V is TRBV18, with a possible D match to TRBD1 (5 bases). This TCR derives from a woman of 80 years or more with active or convalescent COVID-19. Sequences were obtained from peripheral blood. Here the CDR3 reads CASSRTGDSGNTIYF. The CDR3 DNA reads TGTGCCAGCTCACGGACGGGGGACTCTGGAAACACCATATATTTT.